This TCR beta chain was profiled in a study of glioma-infiltrating T cells after dendritic cell vaccination. V lost 4 bases to trimming and J lost 3 bases; unmatched junction nucleotides: 8. The CDR3 contains 17 residues. The germline V gene encodes CDR1 MNHEY and CDR2 SMNVEV (reference sequence). Primers: 60 V beta forward and 13 J beta reverse. Data came from immunoSEQ multiplex PCR; TCRdb stores just in-frame clones and leaves some out. The sample holds 55,000 to 70,000 clones; 75% to 85% are singletons and the top ten take 7% to 10%. The specimen comprised blood, sampled before dendritic cell vaccination. V is TRBV27 and J is TRBJ1-6, with TRBD1 matching 8 bases. This TCR was recovered from a human donor with glioblastoma. CDR3 nucleotide sequence: TGTGCCAGCAGTTGGGGGACAGGCGGCGGCTATAATTCACCCCTCCACTTT. Its translation is CASSWGTGGGYNSPLHF.